A single sample is the source of the 19 T cell receptor beta chains below, sequenced in a study of radiotherapy plus CTLA-4 blockade in lung cancer. TCRdb's table, derived via immunoSEQ multiplex PCR, lists solely in-frame clones and lacks some. The sample records some 73,000 clones, roughly 69% being singletons. The sample consisted of peripheral blood, taken from a patient treated with radiotherapy plus ipilimumab. Receptors originate from a human donor with non-small cell lung cancer whose response to radiotherapy plus ipilimumab could not be evaluated.

V gene TRBV6-4 combines with J gene TRBJ2-2; D perhaps matches TRBD2 (6 bases). This CDR3 contains 12 residues. The germline V gene encodes CDR1 MRHNA and CDR2 SNTAGT. Trimming shortened V by 4 bases and J by 7 bases, and 7 bases separated the two germline ends. CDR3 in DNA: TGTGCCAGCAGTGGGACTATCGGGGAGCTGTTTTTT. This gives the protein CASSGTIGELFF.

The chain recombines TRBV4-2 with TRBJ2-3, with unresolved D. With 4 bases removed from V and 0 bases from J, the gap between germline ends came to 14 bases. The CDR3 has 16 amino acids. Germline CDR1 LGHNA, CDR2 YNFKEQ. CDR3 bases: TGTGCCAGCAGCCTTACTACGAAATCTAGCACAGATACGCAGTATTTT. This encodes CASSLTTKSSTDTQYF.

This chain links TRBV18 with TRBJ2-5; TRBD1 matches at 10 bases. The J call may be in error: the DNA end matches TRBJ2-7 better. Germline V lookup: CDR1 KGHSH, CDR2 LQKENI. The CDR3 length is 17 residues. The CDR3 bases are TGTGCCAGCTCATCTACCCCGGGACAGGGGATAGTTTACGAGCAGTACTTC. Translated: CASSSTPGQGIVYEQYF.

This clone has only a few counts. The genes are TRBV30 and TRBJ1-4; possibly TRBD1 for D (6 bases). Germline V lookup: CDR1 GTSNPN, CDR2 SVGIG (reference sequence). The ends were cut back, 0 bases at V and 8 bases at J, with 16 bases in the middle. The CDR3 covers 15 residues. The CDR3 DNA reads as TGTGCCTGGAGTGTATCGGGACAAATCATCGAAAAACTGTTTTTT. As protein: CAWSVSGQIIEKLFF.

CDR3 DNA: TGTGCCAGCAGCCACGCAGTCGGGGATGGCTACACCTTC. Translated: CASSHAVGDGYTF. The chain joins TRBV4-2 to TRBJ1-2; D is undetermined. Germline CDR1 and CDR2: LGHNA and YNFKEQ. CDR3 length: 13 residues. V dropped 3 bases and J dropped 6 bases, with 11 bases sitting between them.

This clone was recorded at least ten times. The chain combines TRBV4-3 with TRBJ1-5; 9 bases fit TRBD1. Looked up from germline, CDR1 is LGHNA and CDR2 is YSLEER. With V trimmed by 1 base and J by 3 bases, 1 base remained unmatched. This CDR3 spans 15 amino acids. The CDR3 is CASSQGTGANQPQHF. CDR3 bases: TGCGCCAGCAGCCAAGGGACAGGGGCCAATCAGCCCCAGCATTTT.

The table lists this clone with a few counts. The chain combines TRBV19 with TRBJ1-3; TRBD1 might be the D (5 bases). V gave up 7 bases and J gave up 2 bases, with 12 bases separating them. The germline V gene has CDR1 LNHDA and CDR2 SQIVND (reference sequence). CDR3 length: 14 amino acids. CDR3 DNA sequence: TGTGCCAGTAAAAGGCCAGGGACTGGAAACACCATATATTTT. Encoded protein: CASKRPGTGNTIYF.

CDR3: CASSFDRDNEQFF. The CDR3 region has the DNA TGTGCCAGTAGCTTTGACAGGGACAATGAGCAGTTCTTC. The chain joins TRBV19 to TRBJ2-1; 7 nucleotides match TRBD1. Germline V CDR1 and CDR2: LNHDA, SQIVND (reference sequence). This CDR3 has 13 residues. V shed 6 bases and J 5 bases; nucleotides not matched to a gene: 4.

A single count supports this clone. The chain has TRBV2 and TRBJ1-1, with TRBD1 identical over 7 bases. This CDR3 is 14 amino acids long. The germline V gene encodes CDR1 SNHLY and CDR2 FYNNEI. V dropped 5 bases and J dropped 4; count of bases not matched to a gene: 7. CDR3 loop: CASSIRDSGTEAFF. The CDR3, as DNA: TGTGCCAGCAGTATCCGGGACAGCGGCACTGAAGCTTTCTTT.

There are a few counts of this clone. The chain joins TRBV27 to TRBJ2-1, with a weak D call TRBD2 (6 bases). Between the trimmed V and J ends, which lost 0 bases and 0 bases, there was a span of 9 bases. Germline V gene sequence: CDR1 MNHEY, CDR2 SMNVEV (reference sequence). The CDR3 covers 16 residues. The CDR3 bases are TGTGCCAGCAGTTTATCGGGACTGAGCTCCTACAATGAGCAGTTCTTC. Its translation is CASSLSGLSSYNEQFF.

This clone was observed a few times. V gene TRBV5-1 combines with J gene TRBJ1-2, with 7 bases aligning to TRBD1. J gave up 4 bases and V 2 bases, and 5 bases lay outside the gene matches. The CDR3 runs 14 residues. The germline CDR1 and CDR2 sequences are SGHRS and YFSETQ. The CDR3 nucleotides read TGCGCCAGCAGCTTCCAGGGGGGTGGCTATGGCTACACCTTC. Protein product: CASSFQGGGYGYTF.

This chain links TRBV5-1 with TRBJ2-5, with 12 bases identical to TRBD1. This CDR3 is built from 16 residues. The germline V gene has CDR1 SGHRS and CDR2 YFSETQ. V lost 4 bases, J lost 4 bases, and 8 bases stayed unmatched. The CDR3 reads CASSVSGTGGIETQYF. The CDR3 nucleotides are TGCGCCAGCAGCGTTTCCGGGACAGGGGGCATAGAGACCCAGTACTTC.

The rearrangement links TRBV4-2 to TRBJ2-1; 12 bases line up with TRBD2. V dropped 3 bases and J dropped 9; count of bases not matched to a gene: 3. Germline loops: CDR1 LGHNA, CDR2 YNFKEQ. The CDR3 covers 14 residues. Here the CDR3 reads CASSQTSGRGEQFF. The CDR3 bases are TGTGCCAGCAGCCAGACTAGCGGGAGAGGTGAGCAGTTCTTC.

As regards this clone: Likely a read error: the CDR3 ends without its conserved phenylalanine or tryptophan. The gene calls are TRBV7-2 and TRBJ2-2; 7 bases agree with TRBD2. CDR1 is SGHTA and CDR2 is FQGNSA in the germline V gene. With V trimmed by 5 bases and J by 4 bases, 7 bases remained unmatched. The CDR3 covers 15 residues. The CDR3 DNA reads as TGTGCCAGCAGCGGGGAGGGGAGGGTCACCGGGGAGCTGTTTTCT. Translated, it gives CASSGEGRVTGELFS.

Worth noting for this clone: Mismatch with germline at one junction end may stem from a read error. The chain has TRBV9 and TRBJ1-2; weak D call: TRBD1 (5 bases). Germline CDR1 SGDLS, CDR2 YYNGEE. CDR3 length: 11 amino acids. The DNA for the CDR3 is TGTGCCAGCAGCTCGTACGGACAAGTGGCCTTC. It is translated as CASSSYGQVAF. Full variable domain (missing parts from reference TRBV9 and TRBJ1-2): DSGVTQTPKHLITATGQRVTLRCSPRSGDLSVYWYQQSLDQGLQFLIQYYNGEERAKGNILERFSAQQFPDLHSELNLSSLELGDSALYFCASSSYGQVAFGSGTRLTVV.

This clone was detected only a few times. The rearrangement links TRBV5-4 to TRBJ1-4, with 9 bases that match TRBD1. V lost 3 bases, J lost 7 bases, and 10 bases stayed unmatched. This CDR3 has 16 amino acids. Germline V CDR1 and CDR2: SGHNT, YYREEE (reference sequence). CDR3 nucleotide sequence: TGTGCCAGCAGCTCGGGACCGGGACAGGGTGTTGAAAAACTGTTTTTT. Residues: CASSSGPGQGVEKLFF.

This clone was counted only a few times. The chain carries TRBV25-1 and TRBJ2-3; TRBD1 matches at 7 bases. The CDR3 loop spans 13 amino acids. Germline assignment: CDR1 MGHDK and CDR2 SYGVNS. Trimming cost V 6 bases and J 4 bases; bases outside gene matches: 4. CDR3 residues: CASRTGSADTQYF. The CDR3 DNA follows: TGTGCCAGCAGGACAGGGTCGGCAGATACGCAGTATTTT.

This sequence joins TRBV5-1 and TRBJ1-1; perhaps TRBD1 as D (5 bases). The length of the CDR3 is 14 residues. The germline CDR1 and CDR2 sequences are SGHRS and YFSETQ. Trimming removed 0 bases at V and 3 bases at J, with 9 bases between. CDR3 region: CASSLGGTHTEAFF. CDR3 nucleotides: TGCGCCAGCAGCTTGGGGGGCACACACACTGAAGCTTTCTTT.

The chain couples TRBV7-3 to TRBJ1-1, with TRBD1 identical over 9 bases. The CDR3 runs to 15 residues. Germline values: CDR1 SGHTA, CDR2 FQGTGA. V gave up 6 bases and J gave up 4 bases; unmatched junction bases: 9. The CDR3 loop is CASRPDRGLVTEAFF. CDR3 DNA sequence: TGTGCCAGCAGACCGGACAGGGGTCTCGTCACTGAAGCTTTCTTT.